This record looks at one TCR beta chain sequence and its context. Its target is unknown. As processed by the authors: With immunoSEQ giving junction-only sequences and no quality scores, filtering differed. Sequencing used immunoSEQ multiplex PCR; TCRdb keeps in-frame clones, though not all of them. From that table come the V and J calls and clone size; the DNA was used to work out D and trimming. The data show about 1.1 million clones, roughly 80% seen once. The V gene's germline CDR1 is SGHTA and CDR2 FQGNSA. V was cut by 5 bases and J by 0 bases, with 11 bases left in between. The CDR3 extends over 15 amino acids. This record belongs to a study of shared clonotypes between healthy human individuals. The study's findings and limits: Donors were few, which limited the genetic and exposure-history diversity represented.

The healthy adult donors were HIV-negative and reported no recent acute infections or vaccinations. Division of CD4+ cells produced a CD45RA+ naive subset and a CD45RA-negative memory subset. The chain carries TRBV7-2 and TRBJ1-5; D unresolved. The source material was memory CD4+ T cells from PBMCs. Subset meaning: CD45RA-negative fraction. The source is a man younger than 35 in good health. Some clones in this sample may be carry-over from other donors' samples. This CDR3 reads CASSLTGSSNQPQHF. The CDR3 DNA follows: TGTGCCAGCAGCCTAACGGGTTCTAGCAATCAGCCCCAGCATTTT.